This TCR beta chain was obtained from a study of a mutant IDH1 vaccine in newly diagnosed glioma. At the level of the study: Radiotherapy alone preceded vaccination by 4-6 weeks; alternatively, vaccination started with temozolomide cycles. Receipt of radiotherapy, temozolomide, or both preceded the study, and most received both.

Germline CDR1 reads SGHRS; CDR2 reads YFSETQ. V lost 4 bases and J 5 bases, leaving 15 bases between the germline ends. The CDR3 extends over 15 amino acids. The table came from immunoSEQ multiplex PCR; TCRdb's copy has only in-frame clones and leaves some out. The sample includes 25,000 to 35,000 clones, roughly 90% of them seen just once. As for time point: week 5, during vaccination. The vaccine gave 300 ug of a 20-mer mutant IDH1 peptide subcutaneously per dose. On this clone: What it binds is unknown.

V usage is TRBV5-1 and J usage is TRBJ2-2, with D possibly matching TRBD1 (6 bases). This TCR was sampled from a young man with glioma. Sequences were derived from PBMCs, sampled from a glioma patient whose treatment included an IDH1 peptide vaccine. This CDR3 reads CASSRVDRTTGELFF. CDR3 sequence (DNA): TGCGCCAGCAGCCGGGTGGACAGAACGACCGGGGAGCTGTTTTTT.